This T cell receptor beta chain was captured in a study of CD8 T cells in ankylosing spondylitis. MiXCR, run by TCRdb on the 5' RACE reads, gives a single entry per CDR3 protein. The sample lists around 13,000 distinct CDR3 sequences; 2.8% were seen once. The CDR3 has 16 residues. V shed 4 bases, J shed 2 bases, and the junction held 8 bases outside the gene matches. Looked up from germline, CDR1 is SGDLS and CDR2 is YYNGEE. At least ten counts were recorded for this clonotype. Material: blood, either unsorted or a sorted T cell fraction (not recorded which). The V and J genes are TRBV9 and TRBJ2-3; 9 bases map to TRBD1. This sequence originates from a male donor with ankylosing spondylitis or in good health (not recorded which). The CDR3: CASSTQDRGHTDTQYF. In DNA, the CDR3 is TGTGCCAGCAGCACCCAGGACAGGGGCCACACAGATACGCAGTATTTT.